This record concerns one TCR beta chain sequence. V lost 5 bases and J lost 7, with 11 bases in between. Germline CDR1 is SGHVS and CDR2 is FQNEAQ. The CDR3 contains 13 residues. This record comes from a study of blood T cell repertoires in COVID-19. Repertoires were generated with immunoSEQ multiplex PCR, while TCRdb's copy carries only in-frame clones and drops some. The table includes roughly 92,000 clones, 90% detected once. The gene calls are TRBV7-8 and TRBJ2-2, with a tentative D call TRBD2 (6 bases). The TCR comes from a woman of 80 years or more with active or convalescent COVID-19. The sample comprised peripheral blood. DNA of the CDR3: TGTGCCAGCAGCCGACTAGTTATCGGGGAGCTGTTTTTT. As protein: CASSRLVIGELFF.